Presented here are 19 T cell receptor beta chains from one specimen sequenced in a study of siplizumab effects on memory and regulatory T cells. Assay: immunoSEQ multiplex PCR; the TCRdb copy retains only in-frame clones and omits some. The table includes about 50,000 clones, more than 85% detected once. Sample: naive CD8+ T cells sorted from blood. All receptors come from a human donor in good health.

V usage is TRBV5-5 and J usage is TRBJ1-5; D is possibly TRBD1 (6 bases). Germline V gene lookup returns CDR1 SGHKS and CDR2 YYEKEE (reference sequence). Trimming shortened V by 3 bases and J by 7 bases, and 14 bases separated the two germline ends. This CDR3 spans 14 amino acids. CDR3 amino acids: CASSWTTGNQPQHF. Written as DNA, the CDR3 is TGTGCCAGCAGCTGGACGACAGGTAACCAGCCCCAGCATTTT.

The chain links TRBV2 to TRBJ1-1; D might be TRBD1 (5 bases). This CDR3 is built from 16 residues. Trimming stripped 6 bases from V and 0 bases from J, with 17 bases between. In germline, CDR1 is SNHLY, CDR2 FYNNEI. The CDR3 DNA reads TGTGCCAGCAGAAAGACAGAAACTGGAATGAACACTGAAGCTTTCTTT. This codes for CASRKTETGMNTEAFF.

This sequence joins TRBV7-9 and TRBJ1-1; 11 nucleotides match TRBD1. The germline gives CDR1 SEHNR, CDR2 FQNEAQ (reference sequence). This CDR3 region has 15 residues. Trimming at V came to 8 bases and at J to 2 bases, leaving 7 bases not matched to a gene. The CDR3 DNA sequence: TGTGCCAGCTCTTGGACAGGGGGCCTAAACACTGAAGCTTTCTTT. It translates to CASSWTGGLNTEAFF.

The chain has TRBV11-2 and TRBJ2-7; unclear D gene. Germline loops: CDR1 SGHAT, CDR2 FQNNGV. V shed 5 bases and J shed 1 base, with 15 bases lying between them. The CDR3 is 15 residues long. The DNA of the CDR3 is TGTGCCAGCAGCCATACAGACCTACCTTCCTACGAGCAGTACTTC. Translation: CASSHTDLPSYEQYF.

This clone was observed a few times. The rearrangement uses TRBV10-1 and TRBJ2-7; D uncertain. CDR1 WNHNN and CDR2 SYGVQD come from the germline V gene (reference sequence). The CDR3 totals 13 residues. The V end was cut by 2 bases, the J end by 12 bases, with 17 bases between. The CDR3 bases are TGCGCCAGCAGTGAGGACTCGCCGCCTAGGATGTACTTC. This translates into CASSEDSPPRMYF.

The CDR3: CASSPSTGRYIQYF. The CDR3 nucleotides are TGTGCCAGCAGCCCGTCGACAGGGAGGTACATTCAGTACTTC. The chain couples TRBV7-9 to TRBJ2-4, with D maybe TRBD1 (7 bases). The CDR3 has 14 residues. Trimming removed 5 bases from V and 8 bases from J, with 16 bases in between. Germline CDR1 SEHNR, CDR2 FQNEAQ (reference sequence).

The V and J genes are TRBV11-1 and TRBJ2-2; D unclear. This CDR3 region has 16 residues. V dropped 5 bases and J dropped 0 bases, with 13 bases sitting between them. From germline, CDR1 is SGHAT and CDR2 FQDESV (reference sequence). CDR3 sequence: CASSPWSGTNTGELFF. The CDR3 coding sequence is TGTGCCAGCAGCCCCTGGTCAGGAACGAACACCGGGGAGCTGTTTTTT.

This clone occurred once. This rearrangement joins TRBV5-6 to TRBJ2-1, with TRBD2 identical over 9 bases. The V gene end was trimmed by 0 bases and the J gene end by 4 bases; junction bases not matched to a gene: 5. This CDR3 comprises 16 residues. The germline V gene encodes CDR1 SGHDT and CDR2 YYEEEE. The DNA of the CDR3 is TGTGCCAGCAGCTTGGTGGGACTAGCAGTTTACAATGAGCAGTTCTTC. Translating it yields CASSLVGLAVYNEQFF.

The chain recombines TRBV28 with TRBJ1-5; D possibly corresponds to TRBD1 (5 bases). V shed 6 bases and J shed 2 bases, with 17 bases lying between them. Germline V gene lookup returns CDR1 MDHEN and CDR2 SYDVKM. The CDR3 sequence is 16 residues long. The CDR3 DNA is TGTGCCAGCAGCGACTTAGAGGGGTTGGGCAATCAGCCCCAGCATTTT. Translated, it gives CASSDLEGLGNQPQHF.

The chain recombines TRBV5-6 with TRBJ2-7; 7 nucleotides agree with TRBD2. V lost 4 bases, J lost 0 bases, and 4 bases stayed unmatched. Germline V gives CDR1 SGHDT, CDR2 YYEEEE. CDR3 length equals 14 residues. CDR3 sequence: CASSLGRSSYEQYF. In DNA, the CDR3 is TGTGCCAGCAGCCTCGGGAGGAGCTCCTACGAGCAGTACTTC.

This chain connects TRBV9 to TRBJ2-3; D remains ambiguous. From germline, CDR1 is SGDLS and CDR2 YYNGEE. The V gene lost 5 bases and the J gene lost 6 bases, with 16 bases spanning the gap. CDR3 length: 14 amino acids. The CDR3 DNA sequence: TGTGCCAGCAGTGCCGAAGGCGCGCCCGATACGCAGTATTTT. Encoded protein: CASSAEGAPDTQYF.

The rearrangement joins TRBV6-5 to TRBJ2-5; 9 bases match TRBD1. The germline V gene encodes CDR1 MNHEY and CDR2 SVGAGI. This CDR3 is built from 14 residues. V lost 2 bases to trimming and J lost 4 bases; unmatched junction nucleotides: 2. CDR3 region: CASSYRDRAETQYF. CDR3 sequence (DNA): TGTGCCAGCAGTTACCGGGACAGGGCAGAGACCCAGTACTTC.

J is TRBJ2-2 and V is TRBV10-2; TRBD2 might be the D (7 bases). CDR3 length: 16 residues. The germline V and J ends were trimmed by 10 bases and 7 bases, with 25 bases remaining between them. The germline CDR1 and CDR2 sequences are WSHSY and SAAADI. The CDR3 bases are TGCGCCACTAAAGGAGAGGGGGGGGAAAGTTACGGGGAGCTGTTTTTT. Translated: CATKGEGGESYGELFF.

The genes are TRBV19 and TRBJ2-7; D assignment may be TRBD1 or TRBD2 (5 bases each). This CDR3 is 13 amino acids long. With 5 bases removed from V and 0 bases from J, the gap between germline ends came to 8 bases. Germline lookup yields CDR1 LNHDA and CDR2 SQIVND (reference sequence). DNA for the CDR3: TGTGCCAGTAGTGAGGGGCGCTCCTACGAGCAGTACTTC. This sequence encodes CASSEGRSYEQYF. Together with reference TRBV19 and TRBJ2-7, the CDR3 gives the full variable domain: DGGITQSPKYLFRKEGQNVTLSCEQNLNHDAMYWYRQDPGQGLRLIYYSQIVNDFQKGDIAEGYSVSREKKESFPLTVTSAQKNPTAFYLCASSEGRSYEQYFGPGTRLTVT.

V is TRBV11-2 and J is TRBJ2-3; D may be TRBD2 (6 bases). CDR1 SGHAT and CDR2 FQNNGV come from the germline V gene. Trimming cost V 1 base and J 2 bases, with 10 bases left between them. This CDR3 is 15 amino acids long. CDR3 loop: CASSLGPGVTDTQYF. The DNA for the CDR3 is TGTGCCAGCAGCTTAGGTCCGGGAGTCACAGATACGCAGTATTTT.

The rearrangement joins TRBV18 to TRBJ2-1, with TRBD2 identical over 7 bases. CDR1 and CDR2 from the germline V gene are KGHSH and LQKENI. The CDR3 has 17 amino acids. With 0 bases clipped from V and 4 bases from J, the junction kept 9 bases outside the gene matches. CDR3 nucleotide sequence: TGTGCCAGCTCACCACCGGTTAGCGGGTATCCATACAATGAGCAGTTCTTC. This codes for CASSPPVSGYPYNEQFF.

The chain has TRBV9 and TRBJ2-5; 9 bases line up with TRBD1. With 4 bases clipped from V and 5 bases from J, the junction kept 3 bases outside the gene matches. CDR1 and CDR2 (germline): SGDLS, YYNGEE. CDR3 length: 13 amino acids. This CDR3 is CASSFDRGETQYF. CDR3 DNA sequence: TGTGCCAGCAGCTTCGACAGGGGGGAGACCCAGTACTTC.

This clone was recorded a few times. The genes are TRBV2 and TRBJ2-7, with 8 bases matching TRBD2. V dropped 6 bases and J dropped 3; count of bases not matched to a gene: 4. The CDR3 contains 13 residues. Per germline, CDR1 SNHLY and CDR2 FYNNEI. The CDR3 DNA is TGTGCCAGCAGAGCGGGAGTAGGCTACGAGCAGTACTTC. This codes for CASRAGVGYEQYF.

CDR3 residues: CASSLGPGAGTDTQYF. As DNA, the CDR3 is TGTGCCAGCAGCTTGGGGCCGGGGGCAGGCACAGATACGCAGTATTTT. The chain recombines TRBV5-6 with TRBJ2-3; D tentatively reads TRBD1 or TRBD2 (6 bases each). The CDR3 is 16 residues long. Germline V lookup: CDR1 SGHDT, CDR2 YYEEEE. V shed 0 bases and J shed 1 base, with 12 bases lying between them.